The clone carrying this TCR beta chain was picked up one time. Germline values: CDR1 SGHTA, CDR2 FQGNSA. The CDR3 has 15 residues. The V and J ends lost 5 bases and 3 bases, in that order; junction bases with no gene match: 5. The data were taken from a study of cytotoxic CD8 clonotypes in ibrutinib-treated CLL. About the study: Among the patients, approximately ten presented as relapsed/refractory and over 14 as treatment-naive; 17 to 18 showed unmutated IGHV. Response samples came after a median 12 months of treatment, range 6 to 36.

Measured with immunoSEQ multiplex PCR; TCRdb has only the in-frame clones, and not every one. The table lists hundreds of thousands of clones, about three quarters of them singletons. The source is a human donor with chronic lymphocytic leukemia. The starting material was PBMCs, obtained after 24 months of ibrutinib treatment. The chain employs TRBV7-2 and TRBJ2-7; 12 positions match TRBD2. The DNA for the CDR3 is TGTGCCAGCAGCGCACAACTAGCGGGAGGCTACGAGCAGTACTTC. It encodes CASSAQLAGGYEQYF.